This TCR beta chain was sequenced for a study of tumor-infiltrating lymphocytes in primary liver carcinoma. This CDR3 comprises 13 residues. Total RNA (roughly 550 ng) served as template for TCR beta cDNA synthesis primed by a constant-region primer. Slightly modified ARM-PCR, run as three nested multiplex PCR rounds, produced the TCR beta libraries. Two initial PCR rounds of 10 to 11 cycles each paired TRBV1-TRBV30 forward primers with a C-beta reverse primer. Each CDR3 protein is one row after TCRdb ran MiXCR on the multiplex PCR reads. The sample includes more than 20,000 distinct CDR3 sequences, 75% to 80% of them seen just once. Co-extraction yielded RNA and DNA from roughly 20-30 mg of unsorted bulk tissue. The sample holds one count of this clonotype. Antigen unknown. Findings of the study overall: Among the pair types, tumor region pairs showed more overlap than tumor-adjacent and tumor-blood pairs. Blood's top-250-clone fraction was significantly lower than that of tumors (p = 0.039).

This clonotype originated in a woman aged 25 to 39 with primary liver carcinoma and hepatitis B virus infection. The rearrangement uses TRBV12-3 or TRBV12-4 and TRBJ2-7; D unresolved. The specimen was liver tumor tissue from sampling region 1. Stated subset: tumor region T1, superior pole. In DNA, the CDR3 is TGTGTCAGTTTACGGCGCGGCAGCAGGGAGCAGTACTTC. Protein product: CVSLRRGSREQYF.